The rows below give T cell receptor beta chains drawn from one sample of a study of T-cell reconstitution after alpha-beta-depleted transplantation in children. Each CDR3 protein is one row after TCRdb ran MiXCR on the PCR reads. The sample contains under 400,000 distinct CDR3 sequences, 23% of which appear only once. This specimen was PBMCs, mostly from graft donor cells, taken 180 days after TCRalphabeta/CD19-depleted stem cell transplant. The source of these receptors is a male patient aged 10 to 17 who had a stem cell transplant for acute lymphoblastic leukemia, so the T cells may come from the graft donor. CDR3s include the opening cysteine and the closing phenylalanine or tryptophan. A D gene is named only where the DNA matches it firmly. A row's size may be missing; if present it is once, few, many or a size class.

V,D,J,size,CDR3,DNA
TRBV4-1,.,TRBJ1-1,.,CASSQVGRGNTEAFF,TGCGCCAGCAGCCAAGTTGGGAGAGGGAACACTGAAGCTTTCTTT
TRBV9,TRBD2,TRBJ2-7,.,CASSRAGNYEQYF,TGTGCCAGCAGCCGAGCGGGGAACTACGAGCAGTACTTC
TRBV18,.,TRBJ2-3,.,CASSPRIGLVPTDTQYF,TGTGCCAGCTCACCACGCATCGGGTTGGTGCCCACAGATACGCAGTATTTT
TRBV3-1,.,TRBJ1-5,.,CASSQDWGVNQPQHF,TGTGCCAGCAGCCAAGATTGGGGGGTAAATCAGCCCCAGCATTTT
TRBV6-2/TRBV6-3,.,TRBJ2-1,few,CASSPQTLYSYNEQFF,TGTGCCAGCAGCCCCCAGACACTCTACTCCTACAATGAGCAGTTCTTC
TRBV29-1,.,TRBJ1-1,many,CSVARSGTPGLEAFF,TGCAGCGTAGCTAGATCAGGGACTCCGGGGTTAGAAGCTTTCTTT
TRBV6-1,TRBD1,TRBJ1-2,few,CASRPGTGGNGYTF,TGTGCCAGCAGGCCCGGGACAGGGGGAAATGGCTACACCTTC
TRBV5-1,TRBD2,TRBJ2-4,few,CASSFASGTSGNIQYF,TGCGCCAGCAGCTTCGCTAGCGGGACATCGGGAAACATTCAGTACTTC
TRBV7-8,.,TRBJ2-1,many,CASSSARIVYNEQFF,TGTGCCAGCAGCTCGGCTAGGATAGTCTACAATGAGCAGTTCTTC
TRBV15,.,TRBJ2-7,.,CATSRARRSSYEQYF,TGTGCCACCAGCAGAGCCAGAAGGAGCTCCTACGAGCAGTACTTC
TRBV5-6,TRBD1,TRBJ1-1,.,CASSLGGGREPEAFF,TGTGCCAGCAGCTTGGGAGGGGGCAGGGAGCCCGAAGCTTTCTTT
TRBV12-3/TRBV12-4,.,TRBJ1-2,.,CASTLRGYGYTF,TGTGCCAGCACCCTTCGGGGGTATGGCTACACCTTC
TRBV11-3,TRBD1,TRBJ2-1,few,CASSLDQSGQGLFF,TGTGCCAGCAGCTTAGATCAATCGGGACAGGGCCTGTTCTTC
TRBV7-8,TRBD2,TRBJ2-5,.,CASSLTLAVIFGMETQYF,TGTGCCAGCAGCTTAACCCTAGCGGTTATCTTCGGTATGGAGACCCAGTACTTC
TRBV28,TRBD2,TRBJ2-5,.,CASSPRRREGKTQYF,TGTGCCAGCAGTCCTCGACGGCGGGAGGGGAAGACCCAGTACTTC
TRBV7-6,TRBD1,TRBJ1-2,few,CASSSSGGVGGYTF,TGTGCCAGCAGCTCGTCAGGGGGCGTAGGAGGCTACACCTTC
TRBV5-5,TRBD1,TRBJ2-3,few,CASSLGTGRYLTDTQYF,TGTGCCAGCAGCTTGGGGACAGGGCGATACCTCACAGATACGCAGTATTTT
TRBV5-6,TRBD2,TRBJ2-7,.,CASSLGGEGYEQYF,TGTGCCAGCAGCTTGGGTGGGGAGGGCTACGAGCAGTACTTC
TRBV4-1,.,TRBJ1-2,.,CASSQDLFRDLNYGYTF,TGCGCCAGCAGCCAAGACCTTTTTAGGGATTTAAACTATGGCTACACCTTC
TRBV3-1,TRBD2,TRBJ2-7,.,CASSQGPPTSVSYEQYF,TGTGCCAGCAGCCAAGGTCCTCCCACTAGCGTTAGCTACGAGCAGTACTTC
TRBV5-1,TRBD2,TRBJ2-5,many,CASSLGLAGVPRETQYF,TGCGCCAGCAGCTTGGGACTAGCGGGAGTCCCGAGGGAGACCCAGTACTTC
TRBV5-1,TRBD1,TRBJ1-1,.,CASSTGQGLAEAFF,TGCGCCAGCAGCACCGGACAGGGTCTGGCTGAAGCTTTCTTT
TRBV6-2/TRBV6-3,.,TRBJ1-1,few,CASRDLWNTEAFF,TGTGCCAGCAGGGACCTTTGGAACACTGAAGCTTTCTTT
TRBV12-5,.,TRBJ2-1,few,CASGLSRNSYNEQFF,TGTGCTAGTGGTTTATCGAGGAACTCCTACAATGAGCAGTTCTTC
TRBV5-4,TRBD2,TRBJ2-1,few,CASSFDRLAGGDNNEQFF,TGTGCCAGCAGCTTTGACCGACTAGCGGGAGGTGACAACAATGAGCAGTTCTTC
TRBV10-3,.,TRBJ2-5,few,CAISESKQGNRRETQYF,TGTGCCATCAGTGAGTCTAAACAGGGAAATCGGCGAGAGACCCAGTACTTC
TRBV6-2/TRBV6-3,TRBD2,TRBJ2-7,few,CASRLTSLPYEQYF,TGTGCCAGCAGATTGACTAGCCTCCCGTACGAGCAGTACTTC
TRBV12-3/TRBV12-4,.,TRBJ2-1,few,CASSFGQDYYNEQFF,TGTGCCAGCAGTTTTGGGCAGGATTACTACAATGAGCAGTTCTTC
TRBV20-1,.,TRBJ2-2,few,CSARDSVTGELFF,TGCAGTGCTAGAGATAGCGTCACCGGGGAGCTGTTTTTT
TRBV7-8,TRBD1,TRBJ2-5,few,CASSFFVTGGQETQYF,TGTGCCAGCAGCTTCTTCGTGACAGGGGGGCAAGAGACCCAGTACTTC
TRBV20-1,.,TRBJ2-1,few,CSARGRASYNEQFF,TGCAGTGCTAGAGGGAGGGCGTCCTACAATGAGCAGTTCTTC
TRBV12-3/TRBV12-4,TRBD2,TRBJ2-3,few,CASSLVLAGGQGDTQYF,TGTGCCAGCAGTTTAGTTCTCGCGGGAGGGCAGGGGGATACGCAGTATTTT
TRBV5-1,TRBD1,TRBJ2-7,.,CASSPRQGAPYEQYF,TGCGCCAGCAGCCCGCGACAGGGGGCCCCCTACGAGCAGTACTTC
TRBV5-1,.,TRBJ1-2,.,CASSLGLGGAEYGYTF,TGCGCCAGCAGCTTGGGACTCGGGGGCGCGGAGTATGGCTACACCTTC
TRBV7-8,TRBD1,TRBJ1-4,.,CASRLRRGRRTEKLFF,TGTGCCAGCAGACTCCGCAGGGGGCGAAGAACTGAAAAACTGTTTTTT
TRBV20-1,.,TRBJ2-1,few,CSARDLRETEQFF,TGCAGTGCTAGAGATTTAAGGGAGACTGAGCAGTTCTTC
TRBV5-6,.,TRBJ1-2,.,CASSLGPGLVYGYTF,TGTGCCAGCAGCTTGGGCCCAGGGCTTGTCTATGGCTACACCTTC
TRBV5-1,.,TRBJ2-5,.,CASSLVIGDETQYF,TGCGCCAGCAGCTTGGTGATAGGGGACGAGACCCAGTACTTC
TRBV11-2,.,TRBJ2-5,few,CASSLSVDQETQYF,TGTGCCAGCAGCTTATCGGTGGACCAAGAGACCCAGTACTTC
TRBV2,TRBD2,TRBJ2-2,few,CASSEERGNTGELFF,TGTGCCAGCAGTGAGGAGCGGGGGAACACCGGGGAGCTGTTTTTT
TRBV4-1,TRBD1,TRBJ1-5,few,CASSQSGTGTTATQPQHF,TGCGCCAGCAGCCAGTCCGGGACAGGGACAACGGCCACTCAGCCCCAGCATTTT
TRBV5-1,.,TRBJ2-3,few,CASVQGGSYDTQYF,TGCGCCAGTGTACAGGGAGGATCCTACGATACGCAGTATTTT
TRBV29-1,TRBD2,TRBJ2-7,.,CSVLGLAVASYEQYF,TGCAGCGTTCTCGGACTAGCGGTCGCAAGCTACGAGCAGTACTTC